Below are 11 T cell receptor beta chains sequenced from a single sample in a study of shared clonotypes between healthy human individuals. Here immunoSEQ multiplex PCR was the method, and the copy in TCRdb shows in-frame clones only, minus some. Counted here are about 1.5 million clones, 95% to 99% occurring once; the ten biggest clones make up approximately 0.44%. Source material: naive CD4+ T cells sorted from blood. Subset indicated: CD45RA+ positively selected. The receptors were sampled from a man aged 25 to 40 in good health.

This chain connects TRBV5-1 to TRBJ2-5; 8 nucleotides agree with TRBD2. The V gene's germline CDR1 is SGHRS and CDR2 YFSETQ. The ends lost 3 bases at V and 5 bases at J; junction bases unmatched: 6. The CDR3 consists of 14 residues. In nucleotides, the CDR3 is TGCGCCAGCAGCTGGGGACTAGGGGTCGAGACCCAGTACTTC. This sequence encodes CASSWGLGVETQYF.

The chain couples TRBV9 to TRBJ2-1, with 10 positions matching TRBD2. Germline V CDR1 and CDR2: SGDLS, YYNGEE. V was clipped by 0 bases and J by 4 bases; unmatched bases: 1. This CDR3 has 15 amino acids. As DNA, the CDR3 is TGTGCCAGCAGCGTAGCACTAGCGGGGTACAATGAGCAGTTCTTC. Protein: CASSVALAGYNEQFF.

CDR3 nucleotide sequence: TGTGCCAGCAGCCAGGACAGGGCTAGGGGTCAGCCCCAGCATTTT. Amino acid sequence: CASSQDRARGQPQHF. The chain is built from TRBV28 and TRBJ1-5; 8 bases align to TRBD1. The V gene end was trimmed by 6 bases and the J gene end by 6 bases; junction bases not matched to a gene: 10. The CDR3 sequence is 15 residues long. The germline V gene encodes CDR1 MDHEN and CDR2 SYDVKM.

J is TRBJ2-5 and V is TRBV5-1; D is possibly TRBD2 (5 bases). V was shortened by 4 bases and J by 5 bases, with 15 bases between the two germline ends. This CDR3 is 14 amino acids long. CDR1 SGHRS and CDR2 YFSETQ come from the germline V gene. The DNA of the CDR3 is TGCGCCAGCAGCCCGCCGACTATAGCGGAGACCCAGTACTTC. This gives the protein CASSPPTIAETQYF.

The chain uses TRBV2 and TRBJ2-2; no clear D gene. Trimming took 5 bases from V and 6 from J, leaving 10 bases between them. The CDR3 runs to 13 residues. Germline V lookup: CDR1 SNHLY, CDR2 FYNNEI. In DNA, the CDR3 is TGTGCCAGCAGTACTGGTGTCTCCGGGGAGCTGTTTTTT. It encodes CASSTGVSGELFF.

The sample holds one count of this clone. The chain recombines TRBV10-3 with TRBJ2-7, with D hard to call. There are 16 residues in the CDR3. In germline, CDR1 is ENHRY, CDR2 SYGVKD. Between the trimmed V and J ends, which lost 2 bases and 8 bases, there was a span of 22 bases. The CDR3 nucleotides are TGTGCCATCAGTGAGGCTCCTGCGGATCAGTCTGAGAAGCAGTACTTC. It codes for CAISEAPADQSEKQYF.

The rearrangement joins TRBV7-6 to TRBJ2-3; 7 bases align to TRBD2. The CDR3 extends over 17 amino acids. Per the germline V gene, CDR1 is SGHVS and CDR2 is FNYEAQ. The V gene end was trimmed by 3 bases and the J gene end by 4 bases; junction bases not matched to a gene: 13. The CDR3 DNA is TGTGCCAGCAGCTTGGGGGTGGCGGGAGTGGCCCCAGATACGCAGTATTTT. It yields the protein CASSLGVAGVAPDTQYF.

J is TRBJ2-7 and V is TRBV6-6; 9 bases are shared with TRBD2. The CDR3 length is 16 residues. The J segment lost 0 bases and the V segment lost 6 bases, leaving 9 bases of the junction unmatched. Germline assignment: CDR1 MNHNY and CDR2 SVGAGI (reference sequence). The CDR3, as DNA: TGTGCCAGCAGAAGAGGACAGACTAGCGGCTCCTACGAGCAGTACTTC. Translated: CASRRGQTSGSYEQYF.

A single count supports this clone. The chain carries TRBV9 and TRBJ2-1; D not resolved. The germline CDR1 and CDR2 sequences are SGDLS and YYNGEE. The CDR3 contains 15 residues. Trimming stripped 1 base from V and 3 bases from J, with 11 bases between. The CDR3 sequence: CASSVYQEVYNEQFF. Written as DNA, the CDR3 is TGTGCCAGCAGCGTATATCAGGAAGTCTACAATGAGCAGTTCTTC.

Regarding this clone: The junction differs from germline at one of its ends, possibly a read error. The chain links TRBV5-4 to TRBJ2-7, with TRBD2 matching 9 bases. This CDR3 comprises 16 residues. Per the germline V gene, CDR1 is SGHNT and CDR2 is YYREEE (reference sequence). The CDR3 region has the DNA TGTGCCAGCAGCTTGATTGGCGGGGGGGGCTCCCACGAGCAGTACTTC. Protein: CASSLIGGGGSHEQYF.

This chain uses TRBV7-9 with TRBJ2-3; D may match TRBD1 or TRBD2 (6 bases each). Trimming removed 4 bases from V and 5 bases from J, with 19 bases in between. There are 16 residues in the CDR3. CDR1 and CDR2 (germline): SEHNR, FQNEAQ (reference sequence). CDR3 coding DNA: TGTGCCAGCAGCTATTACGGGGGCCACCTAAAAGATACGCAGTATTTT. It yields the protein CASSYYGGHLKDTQYF.